This T cell receptor (beta chain) was sequenced during a study of blood T cells in healthy people across ages. With respect to this clonotype: Its antigen remains unidentified.

The V and J ends lost 5 bases and 6 bases respectively, with 11 bases between them. This CDR3 spans 14 amino acids. CDR1 is MNHEY, CDR2 SMNVEV, per germline (reference sequence). Primers used in a second PCR of about 6 to 11 cycles were a sample-barcoded 5' primer and a J-beta primer mix. TCRdb passed the 5' RACE reads through MiXCR, listing each CDR3 protein once. The table lists 650,000 to 1,000,000 distinct CDR3 sequences, about 34% of them singletons. Regarding the study as a whole: Higher diversity, along with more naive CD4+ cells, distinguished long-lived donors from aged donors.

Sequenced material: blood. The sequence derives from a man between 18 and 35 years old in good health. This rearrangement joins TRBV27 to TRBJ1-6, with D unclear. The CDR3 nucleotides read TGTGCCAGCAGTCCGAGGATCCCTAATTCACCCCTCCACTTT. As protein: CASSPRIPNSPLHF.